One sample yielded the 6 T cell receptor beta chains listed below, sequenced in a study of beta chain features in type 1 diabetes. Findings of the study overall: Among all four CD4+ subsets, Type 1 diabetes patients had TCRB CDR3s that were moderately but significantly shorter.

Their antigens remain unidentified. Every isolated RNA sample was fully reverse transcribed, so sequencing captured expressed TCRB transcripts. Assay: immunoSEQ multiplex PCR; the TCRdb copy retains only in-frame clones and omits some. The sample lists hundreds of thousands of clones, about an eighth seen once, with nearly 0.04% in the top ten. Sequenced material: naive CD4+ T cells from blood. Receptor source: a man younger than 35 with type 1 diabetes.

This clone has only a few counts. The CDR3 nucleotides read TGCGCCAGCAGCGAAAGACAGGGGGGTATGTTTAGGTCTGAGCAGTTCTTC. This gives the protein CASSERQGGMFRSEQFF. The rearrangement links TRBV5-1 to TRBJ2-1, with 9 nucleotides matching TRBD1. J was trimmed by 9 bases and V by 4 bases; bases with no gene match: 17. This CDR3 is built from 17 residues. Germline V CDR1 and CDR2: SGHRS, YFSETQ.

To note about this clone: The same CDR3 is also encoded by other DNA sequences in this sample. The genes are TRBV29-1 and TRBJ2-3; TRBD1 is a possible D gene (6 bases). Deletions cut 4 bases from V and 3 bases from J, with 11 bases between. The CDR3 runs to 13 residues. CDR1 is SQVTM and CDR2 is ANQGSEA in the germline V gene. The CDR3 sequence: CSVGTGRTDTQYF. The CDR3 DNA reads TGCAGCGTTGGAACAGGGAGAACAGATACGCAGTATTTT.

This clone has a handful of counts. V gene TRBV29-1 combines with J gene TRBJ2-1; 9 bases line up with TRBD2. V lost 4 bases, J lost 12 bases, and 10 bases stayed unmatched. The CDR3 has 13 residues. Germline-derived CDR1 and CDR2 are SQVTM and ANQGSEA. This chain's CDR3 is CSVVGTSPEGQFF. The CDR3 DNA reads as TGCAGCGTTGTCGGGACTAGCCCTGAGGGGCAGTTCTTC.

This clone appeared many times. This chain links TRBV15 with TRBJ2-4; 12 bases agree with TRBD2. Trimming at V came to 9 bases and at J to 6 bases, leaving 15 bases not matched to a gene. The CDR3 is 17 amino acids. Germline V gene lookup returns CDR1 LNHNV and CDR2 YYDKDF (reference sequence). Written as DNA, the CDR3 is TGTGCCACGCTTGCCACTCCGGGACTAGCGGGTTCAAACATTCAGTACTTC. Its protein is CATLATPGLAGSNIQYF. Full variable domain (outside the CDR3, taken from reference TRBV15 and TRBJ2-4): DAMVIQNPRYQVTQFGKPVTLSCSQTLNHNVMYWYQQKSSQAPKLLFHYYDKDFNNEADTPDNFQSRRPNTSFCFLDIRSPGLGDTAMYLCATLATPGLAGSNIQYFGAGTRLSVL.

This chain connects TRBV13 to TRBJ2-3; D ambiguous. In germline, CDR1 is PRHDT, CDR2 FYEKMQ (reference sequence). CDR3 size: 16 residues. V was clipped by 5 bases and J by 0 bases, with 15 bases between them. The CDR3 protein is CASSPWVRESTDTQYF. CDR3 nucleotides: TGTGCCAGCAGCCCCTGGGTTCGAGAAAGCACAGATACGCAGTATTTT.

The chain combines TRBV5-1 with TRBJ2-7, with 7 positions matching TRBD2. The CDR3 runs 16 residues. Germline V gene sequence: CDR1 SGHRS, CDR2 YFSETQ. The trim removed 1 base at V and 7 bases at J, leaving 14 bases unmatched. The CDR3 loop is CASSLNLGGGAGEQYF. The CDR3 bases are TGCGCCAGCAGCTTGAACCTGGGCGGGGGAGCGGGAGAGCAGTACTTC.